These 25 T cell receptor beta chains were all obtained from the same sample, sequenced in a study of T cell changes during pregnancy in multiple sclerosis. The data were produced by immunoSEQ multiplex PCR, yet TCRdb's version contains in-frame clones alone and is incomplete. This table holds under 70,000 clones, 80% to 95% found once. Specimen: peripheral blood, collected in the third trimester of pregnancy. The source is a female donor in good health, enrolled as a control in a pregnancy study.

This chain connects TRBV15 to TRBJ1-5; 8 nucleotides match TRBD1. Germline values: CDR1 LNHNV, CDR2 YYDKDF (reference sequence). Trimming removed 6 bases from V and 6 bases from J; junction bases left unmatched: 10. The CDR3 loop spans 15 amino acids. The CDR3 loop reads CATRKGTGFVQPQHF. CDR3 nucleotide sequence: TGTGCCACCAGGAAAGGGACAGGCTTCGTTCAGCCCCAGCATTTT.

The rearrangement joins TRBV20-1 to TRBJ1-2, with no clear D. Germline CDR1 reads DFQATT; CDR2 reads SNEGSKA (reference sequence). Between the trimmed V and J ends, which lost 1 base and 6 bases, there was a span of 3 bases. The CDR3 spans 10 residues. CDR3 residues: CSARGDGYTF. The CDR3 nucleotides are TGCAGTGCTAGAGGCGATGGCTACACCTTC.

The chain joins TRBV9 to TRBJ1-2, with D hard to call. The V gene's germline CDR1 is SGDLS and CDR2 YYNGEE. This CDR3 comprises 15 residues. Between the trimmed V and J ends, which lost 6 bases and 0 bases, there was a span of 15 bases. CDR3 coding DNA: TGTGCCAGCACCGAGGGTACTAGAGCTAACTATGGCTACACCTTC. This codes for CASTEGTRANYGYTF.

The CDR3 is CASSGTSGGAAGELFF. DNA for the CDR3: TGTGCCAGCAGCGGGACTAGCGGGGGGGCCGCCGGGGAGCTGTTTTTT. This sequence joins TRBV5-4 and TRBJ2-2; 16 positions match TRBD2. The CDR3 is 16 residues long. Germline trimming cut 4 bases from V and 6 bases from J; bases unmatched to any gene: 3. Germline lookup yields CDR1 SGHNT and CDR2 YYREEE (reference sequence).

The chain has TRBV27 and TRBJ2-2; D might be TRBD1 (6 bases). V dropped 7 bases and J dropped 2 bases, with 14 bases sitting between them. The length of the CDR3 is 15 residues. Germline values: CDR1 MNHEY, CDR2 SMNVEV (reference sequence). This CDR3 reads CASKQGLGNTGELFF. CDR3 DNA sequence: TGTGCCAGCAAACAGGGCTTAGGTAACACCGGGGAGCTGTTTTTT.

The V and J genes are TRBV2 and TRBJ2-1, with D uncertain. CDR1 is SNHLY, CDR2 FYNNEI, per germline. Trimming removed 6 bases at V and 5 bases at J, with 5 bases between. This CDR3 is 11 amino acids long. This chain's CDR3 is CASRSDNEQFF. The CDR3, as DNA: TGTGCCAGCAGGTCCGACAATGAGCAGTTCTTC.

The chain links TRBV10-3 to TRBJ2-7; 12 bases align to TRBD2. CDR3 length: 19 residues. Looked up from germline, CDR1 is ENHRY and CDR2 is SYGVKD. The V segment lost 4 bases and the J segment 2 bases; nucleotides outside the gene matches: 15. Written as DNA, the CDR3 is TGTGCCATCAGTGGCTTGACTAGCGGGGGACCAAGAACCCCCTACGAGCAGTACTTC. It codes for CAISGLTSGGPRTPYEQYF.

The chain has TRBV28 and TRBJ2-1; 9 nucleotides agree with TRBD2. CDR1 MDHEN and CDR2 SYDVKM come from the germline V gene. Unmatched junction bases numbered 14, after V lost 7 bases and J lost 4 bases. This CDR3 contains 17 residues. CDR3 DNA: TGTGCCAGCATCGATCCCGCGAGCGGGAGGCATTACAATGAGCAGTTCTTC. This translates into CASIDPASGRHYNEQFF.

The rearrangement uses TRBV25-1 and TRBJ1-4; 8 bases line up with TRBD1. Germline CDR1 reads MGHDK; CDR2 reads SYGVNS. The CDR3 totals 16 residues. V was clipped by 4 bases and J by 7 bases; unmatched bases: 11. The CDR3 region is CASSARGQGAREKLFF. The CDR3 DNA reads as TGTGCCAGCAGTGCCCGAGGTCAGGGGGCGCGTGAAAAACTGTTTTTT.

The rearrangement uses TRBV7-2 and TRBJ2-7; 11 bases match TRBD1. Unmatched junction bases numbered 6, after V lost 5 bases and J lost 3 bases. The CDR3 totals 15 residues. Looked up from germline, CDR1 is SGHTA and CDR2 is FQGNSA. The CDR3 spells CASSQGQGVRYEQYF. The CDR3 DNA follows: TGTGCCAGCAGCCAGGGACAGGGGGTTCGCTACGAGCAGTACTTC.

The chain recombines TRBV7-2 with TRBJ1-4, with D possibly matching TRBD1 (6 bases). This CDR3 spans 15 amino acids. Germline V lookup: CDR1 SGHTA, CDR2 FQGNSA. V lost 2 bases to trimming and J lost 8 bases, with 15 bases between them. This CDR3 is CASSLWGGVGEKLFF. In DNA form, the CDR3 reads TGTGCCAGCAGCTTATGGGGGGGCGTCGGGGAAAAACTGTTTTTT.

The chain couples TRBV11-2 to TRBJ2-1; 7 nucleotides match TRBD2. CDR1 is SGHAT, CDR2 FQNNGV, per germline. The CDR3 consists of 13 residues. With 8 bases clipped from V and 2 bases from J, the junction kept 3 bases outside the gene matches. CDR3 loop: CASGLAAYNEQFF. Written as DNA, the CDR3 is TGTGCCAGCGGGCTAGCGGCCTACAATGAGCAGTTCTTC.

V gene TRBV29-1 combines with J gene TRBJ1-2, with TRBD1 matching over 7 bases. The CDR3 contains 15 residues. The germline CDR1 and CDR2 sequences are SQVTM and ANQGSEA. V shed 3 bases, J shed 5 bases, and the junction held 12 bases outside the gene matches. CDR3 sequence (DNA): TGCAGCGTTGACAGTAGGACAGGAGGCGATTATGGCTACACCTTC. It yields the protein CSVDSRTGGDYGYTF.

The chain joins TRBV7-2 to TRBJ1-1; unclear D gene. Trimming left V 1 base short and J 3 bases short, with 12 bases between. Germline CDR1 is SGHTA and CDR2 is FQGNSA. CDR3 size: 15 residues. The CDR3 coding sequence is TGTGCCAGCAGCTTAGTTATGGGCCCGGACACTGAAGCTTTCTTT. This gives the protein CASSLVMGPDTEAFF.

This chain links TRBV27 with TRBJ1-2; D possibly corresponds to TRBD1 (6 bases). V lost 5 bases, J lost 4 bases, and 14 bases lay in between. Germline CDR1 and CDR2: MNHEY and SMNVEV (reference sequence). The CDR3 length is 14 residues. Here the CDR3 DNA reads TGTGCCAGCAGTAACAGGGAGTTAGCCTATGGCTACACCTTC. Encoded protein: CASSNRELAYGYTF.

This chain connects TRBV10-1 to TRBJ2-2; D possibly corresponds to TRBD1 (6 bases). The CDR3 consists of 14 residues. CDR1 and CDR2 from the germline V gene are WNHNN and SYGVQD (reference sequence). The V and J ends lost 8 bases and 0 bases respectively, with 10 bases between them. Here the CDR3 reads CASQRTANTGELFF. DNA of the CDR3: TGCGCCAGCCAAAGGACAGCGAACACCGGGGAGCTGTTTTTT.

The chain carries TRBV7-2 and TRBJ2-1, with TRBD2 identical over 7 bases. CDR1 SGHTA and CDR2 FQGNSA come from the germline V gene. The CDR3 is 13 residues long. Losses at the gene ends were 3 bases for V and 8 bases for J; bases not matched to a gene: 4. The CDR3 loop reads CASSFGGRDEQFF. The CDR3 DNA follows: TGTGCCAGCAGCTTTGGAGGGAGGGATGAGCAGTTCTTC.

The chain uses TRBV5-1 and TRBJ2-7; 8 nucleotides match TRBD2. This CDR3 has 16 residues. V shed 0 bases and J 2 bases; nucleotides not matched to a gene: 7. Per germline, CDR1 SGHRS and CDR2 YFSETQ. The CDR3 DNA reads TGCGCCAGCAGCTTGGCCCCGGGGGGGGGAGCCTACGAGCAGTACTTC. Encoded protein: CASSLAPGGGAYEQYF. Using reference TRBV5-1 and TRBJ2-7 for the parts outside the CDR3, the full variable domain is KAGVTQTPRYLIKTRGQQVTLSCSPISGHRSVSWYQQTPGQGLQFLFEYFSETQRNKGNFPGRFSGRQFSNSRSEMNVSTLELGDSALYLCASSLAPGGGAYEQYFGPGTRLTVT.

The rearrangement uses TRBV18 and TRBJ2-3; 9 nucleotides align to TRBD2. The V segment lost 5 bases and the J segment 2 bases; nucleotides outside the gene matches: 5. CDR1 and CDR2 (germline): KGHSH, LQKENI. The CDR3 spans 15 residues. DNA of the CDR3: TGTGCCAGCTCAACGGGACTAGCAGACACAGATACGCAGTATTTT. Protein product: CASSTGLADTDTQYF.

The chain links TRBV13 to TRBJ2-1; tentatively, D is TRBD2 (6 bases). Trimming took off 5 bases at V and 3 bases at J, with 14 bases between the two ends. CDR1 is PRHDT and CDR2 is FYEKMQ in the germline V gene (reference sequence). The CDR3 has 15 amino acids. The DNA of the CDR3 is TGTGCCAGCAGCCCCGGGGGTTCTGGCTACAATGAGCAGTTCTTC. Protein: CASSPGGSGYNEQFF.

This chain connects TRBV9 to TRBJ2-7; TRBD2 aligns across 7 bases. The CDR3 totals 14 residues. Germline assignment: CDR1 SGDLS and CDR2 YYNGEE. V was pared by 0 bases and J by 3 bases, with 3 bases of the junction left unmatched. The CDR3, as DNA: TGTGCCAGCAGCGTAGGGGGGGGAGTCTACGAGCAGTACTTC. Encoded protein: CASSVGGGVYEQYF. The variable domain in full, completed from reference TRBV9 and TRBJ2-7, reads DSGVTQTPKHLITATGQRVTLRCSPRSGDLSVYWYQQSLDQGLQFLIQYYNGEERAKGNILERFSAQQFPDLHSELNLSSLELGDSALYFCASSVGGGVYEQYFGPGTRLTVT.

This chain links TRBV30 with TRBJ1-2; 7 bases agree with TRBD1. CDR1 and CDR2 (germline): GTSNPN, SVGIG (reference sequence). The CDR3 is 12 amino acids. J was trimmed by 4 bases and V by 2 bases; bases with no gene match: 1. The CDR3 loop is CAWSPGGYGYTF. The DNA for the CDR3 is TGTGCCTGGAGTCCAGGGGGCTATGGCTACACCTTC.

This clone appeared a few times. The V call is TRBV19, the J call TRBJ2-5; 8 bases match TRBD1. V shed 5 bases and J 0 bases; nucleotides not matched to a gene: 14. This CDR3 contains 18 residues. Looked up from germline, CDR1 is LNHDA and CDR2 is SQIVND (reference sequence). CDR3 amino acids: CASSVNTGQAKYQETQYF. The CDR3, as DNA: TGTGCCAGTAGTGTCAATACGGGACAGGCCAAGTACCAAGAGACCCAGTACTTC.

J is TRBJ1-6 and V is TRBV7-2; D may be TRBD1 (5 bases). The CDR3 is 15 amino acids. Trimming removed 5 bases at V and 11 bases at J, with 19 bases between. The germline CDR1 and CDR2 sequences are SGHTA and FQGNSA. The CDR3 DNA is TGTGCCAGCAGCCCAAGCGGGGCCTCGAGGGCACCCCTCCACTTT. Amino acid sequence: CASSPSGASRAPLHF.

The chain combines TRBV27 with TRBJ2-1; 8 bases fit TRBD2. The CDR3 length is 17 residues. Germline CDR1 is MNHEY and CDR2 is SMNVEV (reference sequence). V shed 2 bases and J 0 bases; nucleotides not matched to a gene: 6. The CDR3 here is CASSLTSSGYSYNEQFF. As DNA, the CDR3 is TGTGCCAGCAGTTTAACTTCTAGCGGGTACTCCTACAATGAGCAGTTCTTC.